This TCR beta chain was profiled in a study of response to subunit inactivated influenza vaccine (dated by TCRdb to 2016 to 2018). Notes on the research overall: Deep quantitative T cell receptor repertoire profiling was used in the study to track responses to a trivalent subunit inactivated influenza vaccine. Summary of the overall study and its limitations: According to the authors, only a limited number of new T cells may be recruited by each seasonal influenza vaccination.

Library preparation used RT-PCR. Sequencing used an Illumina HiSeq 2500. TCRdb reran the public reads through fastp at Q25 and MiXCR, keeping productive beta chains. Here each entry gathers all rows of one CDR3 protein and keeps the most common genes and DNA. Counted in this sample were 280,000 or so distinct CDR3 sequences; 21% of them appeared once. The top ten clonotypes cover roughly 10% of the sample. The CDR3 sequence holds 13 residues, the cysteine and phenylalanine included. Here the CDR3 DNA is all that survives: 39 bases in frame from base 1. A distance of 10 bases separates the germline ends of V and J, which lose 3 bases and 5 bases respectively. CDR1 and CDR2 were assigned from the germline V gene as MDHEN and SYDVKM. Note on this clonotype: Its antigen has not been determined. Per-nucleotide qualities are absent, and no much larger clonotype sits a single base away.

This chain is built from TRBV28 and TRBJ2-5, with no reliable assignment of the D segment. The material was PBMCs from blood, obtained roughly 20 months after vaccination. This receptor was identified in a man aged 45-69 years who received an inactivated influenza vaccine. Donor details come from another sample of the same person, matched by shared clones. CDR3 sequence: CASSLVSWETQYF. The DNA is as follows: TGTGCCAGCAGTTTGGTGTCTTGGGAGACCCAGTACTTC.